The clone carrying this T cell receptor beta chain came up many times. The antigen is undetermined. As for the cDNA, it was generated by 5'RACE with 10-nucleotide random UMIs. Each CDR3 protein gets one entry after TCRdb re-called the 5' RACE reads with MiXCR. The table shows some 22,000 distinct CDR3 sequences, with roughly 17% occurring only once. The data originate from a study of neurological immune-mediated disorders. Study-wide results and caveats: Across subjects, no CDR3 amino acid sequence appeared in expanded clones of more than one subject, a finding that suggested private repertoires in all groups.

The sequence was collected from a woman aged 18-29 years with multiple sclerosis. Sequencing was done on a sample of CD8+ T cells from blood.

The DNA for the CDR3 is TGCGCCAGCAGCTTGTTCAGGCCCACAGATACGCAGTATTTT. Protein sequence: CASSLFRPTDTQYF. This chain links TRBV5-1 with TRBJ2-3; D is ambiguous. This CDR3 is 14 amino acids long. The ends were cut back, 1 base at V and 2 bases at J, with 8 bases in the middle. Per the germline V gene, CDR1 is SGHRS and CDR2 is YFSETQ.